The next 24 T cell receptor beta chains were all read from a single sample in a study of T cell repertoires in cytomegalovirus infection (dated 2019 in TCRdb). The sample was run on an Illumina HiSeq 1500. TCRdb trimmed the raw reads at Q25, called clones with MiXCR and kept productive beta chains. Under each unique CDR3 protein, matching rows form one entry showing the most common genes and DNA. In all, the sample holds a few hundred thousand distinct CDR3 sequences, and around a tenth of those were seen once. 3.5% to 4.5% of the sample belongs to the ten largest clones. Sequencing used PBMCs. These receptors originate from a human donor in good health (CMV status not recorded). Some clones in this sample may be carry-over from other donors' samples.

The rearrangement uses TRBV7-2 and TRBJ2-5; D not certain. The CDR3 is made up of 13 amino acids. Germline CDR1 and CDR2: SGHTA and FQGNSA. V was shortened by 2 bases and J by 3 bases, with 7 bases between the two germline ends. The CDR3: CASSLYNKETQYF. CDR3 DNA sequence: TGTGCCAGCAGCTTATATAATAAAGAGACCCAGTACTTC.

This clonotype was found a few times. The chain has TRBV12-3 or TRBV12-4 and TRBJ1-4; D is ambiguous. This CDR3 comprises 15 residues. V gave up 5 bases and J gave up 3 bases, with 13 bases separating them. The CDR3 nucleotides are TGTGCCAGCAGTGTCCGGACTACCGCTAATGAAAAACTGTTTTTT. Translation: CASSVRTTANEKLFF.

This clonotype came up many times. The chain links TRBV12-3 or TRBV12-4 to TRBJ1-1; D gene ambiguous. Trimming stripped 6 bases from V and 1 base from J, with 15 bases between. The CDR3 is 15 residues long. The CDR3 nucleotides are TGTGCCAGCAGGCCCCGTCCCCAAGGGAACACTGAAGCTTTCTTT. Translation: CASRPRPQGNTEAFF.

This chain joins TRBV7-9 and TRBJ2-5; D gene ambiguous. This CDR3 is built from 14 residues. V dropped 3 bases and J dropped 4 bases, with 12 bases sitting between them. CDR1 is SEHNR and CDR2 is FQNEAQ in the germline V gene (reference sequence). The CDR3 sequence is CASSLGPLGETQYF. The CDR3, as DNA: TGTGCCAGCAGCTTGGGCCCCCTCGGAGAGACCCAGTACTTC.

This clonotype showed up just a few times. The chain combines TRBV3-1 with TRBJ2-1; no clear D. Germline V gene sequence: CDR1 LGHDT, CDR2 YNNKEL (reference sequence). CDR3 length: 14 residues. V lost 0 bases and J lost 13, with 16 bases in between. The CDR3 coding sequence is TGTGCCAGCAGCCAAGAGGTCCGCGGCTCCCTCCAGTTCTTC. It is translated as CASSQEVRGSLQFF.

This clonotype was counted at least ten times. The gene calls are TRBV7-2 and TRBJ2-3; tentatively, D is TRBD1 (6 bases). V lost 5 bases, J lost 10 bases, and 16 bases lay in between. Germline V gene data show CDR1 as SGHTA and CDR2 as FQGNSA. This CDR3 region has 13 residues. CDR3 bases: TGTGCCAGCAGCAACTACAGGGATATTTCGCAGTATTTT. This codes for CASSNYRDISQYF.

This clonotype was seen a few times. The chain is built from TRBV7-2 and TRBJ2-1; D not resolved. Per the germline V gene, CDR1 is SGHTA and CDR2 is FQGNSA. The length of the CDR3 is 13 residues. V was pared by 6 bases and J by 7 bases, with 13 bases between. The CDR3 is CASSRTLVNEQFF. Here the CDR3 DNA reads TGTGCCAGCAGTCGTACCCTGGTGAATGAGCAGTTCTTC.

Many counts were recorded for this clonotype. The chain couples TRBV11-2 to TRBJ2-5; D is ambiguous. V was cut by 5 bases and J by 2 bases, with 15 bases left in between. CDR1 is SGHAT and CDR2 is FQNNGV in the germline V gene. This CDR3 has 15 residues. CDR3: CASSPRTGRQETQYF. In DNA, the CDR3 is TGTGCCAGCAGCCCCAGGACGGGTCGACAAGAGACCCAGTACTTC.

This clonotype appeared many times. The chain couples TRBV5-1 to TRBJ1-1, with 9 bases fitting TRBD1. Looked up from germline, CDR1 is SGHRS and CDR2 is YFSETQ. V lost 2 bases to trimming and J lost 1 base; unmatched junction nucleotides: 6. The CDR3 contains 16 residues. CDR3: CASSLFRTGENTEAFF. The DNA of the CDR3 is TGCGCCAGCAGCTTATTCCGGACAGGGGAGAACACTGAAGCTTTCTTT.

The rearrangement joins TRBV20-1 to TRBJ1-1; a possible D gene is TRBD1 (6 bases). Per the germline V gene, CDR1 is DFQATT and CDR2 is SNEGSKA (reference sequence). The CDR3 runs 14 residues. V lost 0 bases and J lost 6, with 14 bases in between. For the CDR3, the DNA is TGCAGTGCTAGAGATCCCCGGGGGCCCCCTGAAGCTTTCTTT. Residues: CSARDPRGPPEAFF.

The gene calls are TRBV20-1 and TRBJ1-5; D possibly corresponds to TRBD1 (5 bases). Germline CDR1 and CDR2: DFQATT and SNEGSKA (reference sequence). V lost 0 bases and J 7 bases, leaving 16 bases between the germline ends. The CDR3 covers 15 residues. Here the CDR3 reads CSARDRRGAWQPQHF. Written as DNA, the CDR3 is TGCAGTGCTAGAGATCGGAGAGGGGCTTGGCAGCCCCAGCATTTT.

V is TRBV6-1 and J is TRBJ2-2; 12 bases fit TRBD2. J was trimmed by 7 bases and V by 6 bases; bases with no gene match: 6. The CDR3 runs 15 residues. Germline values: CDR1 MNHNS, CDR2 SASEGT. The CDR3 region is CASSGLAGSYGELFF. The DNA of the CDR3 is TGTGCCAGCAGCGGACTAGCGGGAAGCTACGGGGAGCTGTTTTTT.

This clonotype has ten or more counts. The V call is TRBV4-3, the J call TRBJ1-1, with 7 bases identical to TRBD1. J lost 1 base, V lost 2 bases, and 7 bases had no gene match. The CDR3 sequence is 16 residues long. The germline gives CDR1 LGHNA, CDR2 YSLEER. The CDR3 coding sequence is TGCGCCAGCAGCCAACCAGGGGGGACACGGAACACTGAAGCTTTCTTT. Its translation: CASSQPGGTRNTEAFF.

Concerning this clonotype: A much larger clone sits a single nucleotide away, making a read error possible. This sequence joins TRBV7-8 and TRBJ2-1; 10 bases agree with TRBD2. Germline V lookup: CDR1 SGHVS, CDR2 FQNEAQ. This CDR3 is built from 15 residues. The CDR3 DNA is TGTGCCAGCAGCGATAGCGGGGGGCTCTTCGGGGAGCAGATCTTC. This sequence encodes CASSDSGGLFGEQIF.

There are a few counts of this clonotype. V usage is TRBV20-1 and J usage is TRBJ2-5; TRBD1 matches 7 bases. The CDR3 consists of 15 residues. The V gene's germline CDR1 is DFQATT and CDR2 SNEGSKA (reference sequence). After removal of 1 base from V and 2 bases from J, the junction contained 7 bases not matched to a gene. The CDR3 coding sequence is TGCAGTGCTAGAGCCGGGACAGCCAGACAAGAGACCCAGTACTTC. It yields the protein CSARAGTARQETQYF.

This clonotype occurred many times. The rearrangement uses TRBV24-1 and TRBJ1-5; D call uncertain. The V end was cut by 3 bases, the J end by 0 bases, with 5 bases between. The CDR3 length is 14 residues. CDR1 KGHDR and CDR2 SFDVKD come from the germline V gene. The CDR3 bases are TGTGCCACCAGTGATCCGAATAGCAATCAGCCCCAGCATTTT. Its translation: CATSDPNSNQPQHF.

A few counts support this clonotype. The chain links TRBV12-3 or TRBV12-4 to TRBJ1-5, with no clear D. This CDR3 spans 14 amino acids. The V gene lost 8 bases and the J gene lost 2 bases, with 13 bases spanning the gap. This CDR3 is CASGRAGRNQPQHF. CDR3 nucleotides: TGTGCCAGCGGAAGGGCAGGCCGCAATCAGCCCCAGCATTTT.

This clonotype was recorded a few times. CDR3: CASSGRGLDTDTQYF. The CDR3, as DNA: TGTGCCAGCAGTGGGAGGGGACTAGACACAGATACGCAGTATTTT. This chain joins TRBV9 and TRBJ2-3, with 8 bases aligning to TRBD2. After removal of 5 bases from V and 2 bases from J, the junction contained 7 bases not matched to a gene. From germline, CDR1 is SGDLS and CDR2 YYNGEE. The CDR3 loop spans 15 amino acids.

J is TRBJ1-6 and V is TRBV18, with D tentatively TRBD1 (5 bases). Trimming took off 6 bases at V and 7 bases at J, with 22 bases between the two ends. This CDR3 has 17 residues. Germline V lookup: CDR1 KGHSH, CDR2 LQKENI. The CDR3 spells CASSLMGTSQGNSPLHF. As DNA, the CDR3 is TGTGCCAGCTCTCTAATGGGGACTTCCCAAGGGAATTCACCCCTCCACTTT. Supplemented by reference TRBV18 and TRBJ1-6, the full variable domain reads NAGVMQNPRHLVRRRGQEARLRCSPMKGHSHVYWYRQLPEEGLKFMVYLQKENIIDESGMPKERFSAEFPKEGPSILRIQQVVRGDSAAYFCASSLMGTSQGNSPLHFGNGTRLTVT.

CDR3 region: CASRWNTEAFF. The CDR3 DNA reads as TGTGCCAGCCGCTGGAACACTGAAGCTTTCTTT. The chain has TRBV14 and TRBJ1-1; D is unresolved. V was shortened by 8 bases and J by 1 base, with 5 bases between the two germline ends. Germline V gives CDR1 SGHDN, CDR2 FVKESK. The CDR3 consists of 11 residues.

V is TRBV11-2 and J is TRBJ1-1; D is undetermined. Trimming left V 2 bases short and J 0 bases short, with 10 bases between. Looked up from germline, CDR1 is SGHAT and CDR2 is FQNNGV. The CDR3 loop spans 15 amino acids. The chain's CDR3 is CASSLIGSLNTEAFF. As DNA, the CDR3 is TGTGCCAGCAGCTTAATTGGATCGTTGAACACTGAAGCTTTCTTT.

The gene calls are TRBV7-3 and TRBJ2-1; weak D call: TRBD2 (5 bases). In germline, CDR1 is SGHTA, CDR2 FQGTGA. This CDR3 comprises 13 residues. Trimming stripped 8 bases from V and 1 base from J, with 9 bases between. CDR3 sequence reads: CASGRGSYNEQFF. In nucleotides, the CDR3 is TGTGCCAGCGGTCGGGGATCCTACAATGAGCAGTTCTTC.

Many counts were recorded for this clonotype. V usage is TRBV7-9 and J usage is TRBJ2-5, with 7 bases fitting TRBD2. The CDR3 spans 15 residues. Trimming removed 5 bases from V and 3 bases from J; junction bases left unmatched: 9. Germline V gene data show CDR1 as SEHNR and CDR2 as FQNEAQ (reference sequence). CDR3 amino acids: CASSRYVGGKETQYF. CDR3 nucleotide sequence: TGTGCCAGCAGCCGTTACGTGGGGGGGAAAGAGACCCAGTACTTC.

This chain connects TRBV15 to TRBJ2-7; TRBD1 matches at 9 bases. J was trimmed by 5 bases and V by 4 bases; bases with no gene match: 3. CDR1 is LNHNV, CDR2 YYDKDF, per germline (reference sequence). This CDR3 is 13 amino acids long. The CDR3 region has the DNA TGTGCCACCAGCACAACAGGGGGCCACGAGCAGTACTTC. Amino acid sequence: CATSTTGGHEQYF.